This section outlines one T cell receptor beta chain sequence together with its context. Adults between roughly 18 and 89 years of age took part from fewer than 30 US areas. This entry belongs to a study of blood T cell repertoires in COVID-19. Generated by immunoSEQ multiplex PCR, the TCRdb table keeps only in-frame clones and is missing some. The sample shows 110,000 to 150,000 clones, about 85% of them seen only once. The V and J ends lost 3 bases and 7 bases respectively, with 10 bases between them. This CDR3 spans 12 amino acids. Source material: PBMCs or T cells enriched from blood (not recorded which). This TCR came from a woman aged 40 to 49 who had recovered from COVID-19. This chain links TRBV12-3 or TRBV12-4 with TRBJ2-7, with D perhaps TRBD2 (5 bases). CDR3 coding DNA: TGTGCCAGCAGTTTGAGGGAGCGGGAGCAGTACTTC. Amino acids: CASSLREREQYF.